Listed below are T cell receptor beta chains from one sample, sequenced in a study of T cell responses to AZD1222 COVID-19 vaccine. The protocol was immunoSEQ multiplex PCR, while the TCRdb copy is restricted to in-frame clones and leaves out a portion. The sample lists roughly 99,000 clones, about nine tenths occurring once. The starting material was peripheral blood, obtained on day 0 of AZD1222 vaccination. All receptors come from an adult in good health. CDR3s include the opening cysteine and the closing phenylalanine or tryptophan. The D gene is left open where the match is weak. Only some rows state a clone size, as once, few, many or a class for expanded clones.

V gene	J gene	clone size	D gene	CDR3 protein	CDR3 DNA
TRBV24-1	TRBJ2-1	.	.	CATSPLGARLHEQFF	TGTGCCACCAGCCCCCTAGGGGCCAGACTCCATGAGCAGTTCTTC
TRBV4-3	TRBJ1-4	.	.	CASSQTTSTNEKLFF	TGCGCCAGCAGCCAAACGACTTCAACTAATGAAAAACTGTTTTTT
TRBV6-5	TRBJ1-4	.	.	CASSYGRVDANEKLFF	TGTGCCAGCAGTTACGGCAGGGTGGATGCTAATGAAAAACTGTTTTTT
TRBV7-3	TRBJ1-6	.	.	CASSLRWGNNSPLHF	TGTGCCAGCAGCTTAAGATGGGGGAATAATTCACCCCTCCACTTT
TRBV11-2	TRBJ1-1	.	.	CASSLIENTEAFF	TGTGCCAGCAGCTTAATTGAGAACACTGAAGCTTTCTTT
TRBV11-2	TRBJ1-1	.	.	CASSGRAGIHTEAFF	TGTGCCAGCAGCGGTAGGGCAGGAATCCACACTGAAGCTTTCTTT
TRBV10-3	TRBJ2-7	.	TRBD1	CAIRKQPKDRGDGKEQYF	TGTGCCATCAGAAAGCAGCCCAAAGACAGGGGCGATGGTAAGGAGCAGTACTTC
TRBV6-6	TRBJ2-1	.	.	CASSYLPPRFYNEQFF	TGTGCCAGCAGTTATCTACCCCCACGATTTTACAATGAGCAGTTCTTC
TRBV6-2/TRBV6-3	TRBJ2-5	few	.	CASSYATGRETQYF	TGTGCCAGCAGTTACGCCACAGGGAGGGAGACCCAGTACTTC
TRBV9	TRBJ1-3	once	TRBD1	CASSATGYGNTIYF	TGTGCCAGCAGCGCGACAGGGTATGGAAACACCATATATTTT
TRBV5-6	TRBJ1-2	.	TRBD1	CASSLGDRFYGYTF	TGTGCCAGCAGCTTGGGGGACAGATTCTATGGCTACACCTTC
TRBV6-4	TRBJ2-1	.	.	CASSVWGESSYNEQFF	TGTGCCAGCAGTGTTTGGGGGGAAAGCTCCTACAATGAGCAGTTCTTC
TRBV7-2	TRBJ1-2	.	.	CASSLGVFPGYTF	TGTGCCAGCAGCTTAGGCGTTTTCCCCGGCTACACCTTC
TRBV11-2	TRBJ1-3	.	TRBD1	CASSPRQGLSSGNTIYF	TGTGCCAGCAGCCCCCGACAGGGATTAAGCTCTGGAAACACCATATATTTT
TRBV3-1/TRBV3-2	TRBJ2-3	.	.	CASSQGLTDTQYF	TGTGCCAGCAGCCAAGGTCTGACAGATACGCAGTATTTT
TRBV5-1	TRBJ1-2	once	TRBD1	CASSFTPDRGLYGYTF	TGCGCCAGCAGCTTTACCCCGGACAGGGGGCTCTATGGCTACACCTTC
TRBV11-2	TRBJ1-1	.	.	CASSLASVATEAFF	TGTGCCAGCAGCTTAGCCTCGGTCGCTACTGAAGCTTTCTTT
TRBV7-2	TRBJ1-5	.	.	CASSLGGGPGNQPQHF	TGTGCCAGCAGCTTAGGAGGGGGGCCGGGCAATCAGCCCCAGCATTTT
TRBV30	TRBJ2-2	.	.	CAWSRGEVGTGELFF	TGTGCCTGGAGTAGGGGAGAAGTAGGCACCGGGGAGCTGTTTTTT
TRBV2	TRBJ1-2	.	.	CASSERHRVLVYGYTF	TGTGCCAGCAGTGAACGCCACAGGGTTCTAGTCTATGGCTACACCTTC
TRBV5-4	TRBJ2-3	.	.	CASSFRVSTDTQYF	TGTGCCAGCAGCTTTAGGGTTAGCACAGATACGCAGTATTTT
TRBV9	TRBJ2-5	.	.	CASSPGGRSQETQYF	TGTGCCAGCTCGCCCGGGGGACGGTCCCAAGAGACCCAGTACTTC
TRBV6-4	TRBJ2-2	few	TRBD1	CASSDSGQGNTGELFF	TGTGCCAGCAGTGACTCGGGACAGGGGAACACCGGGGAGCTGTTTTTT
TRBV7-9	TRBJ2-7	.	TRBD1	CASKTGVSYEQYF	TGTGCCAGCAAGACAGGGGTGTCCTACGAGCAGTACTTC
TRBV24-1	TRBJ2-3	.	.	CATSDPGTSSTDTQYF	TGTGCCACCAGTGACCCAGGGACCTCTAGCACAGATACGCAGTATTTT
TRBV10-3	TRBJ2-7	few	.	CAIRNHTGFYEQYF	TGTGCCATCAGGAACCATACAGGGTTCTACGAGCAGTACTTC
TRBV4-2	TRBJ2-6	.	.	CASSQTDSSGANVLTF	TGTGCCAGCAGCCAAACCGACAGCTCTGGGGCCAACGTCCTGACTTTC
TRBV2	TRBJ2-5	.	TRBD2	CASSDQTGLEEETQYF	TGTGCCAGCAGTGACCAGACGGGACTAGAGGAAGAGACCCAGTACTTC
TRBV5-1	TRBJ1-2	few	TRBD1	CASRREGQGAYGYTF	TGCGCCAGCAGAAGGGAGGGGCAGGGGGCCTATGGCTACACCTTC
TRBV5-1	TRBJ2-3	.	.	CASRDQGRPADTQYF	TGCGCCAGCCGTGACCAAGGGAGGCCGGCAGATACGCAGTATTTT
TRBV12-5	TRBJ1-6	once	.	CASGLVFGLTYSPLHF	TGTGCTAGTGGTTTGGTCTTCGGACTGACTTATTCACCCCTCCACTTT